This TCR beta chain came from a study of cytomegalovirus exposure and HLA in healthy donors. As for the study in general: The roughly 130 validation repertoires were reported in a later analysis to have been generated on the same platform as the roughly 720 first-cohort repertoires.

As for this clone: The antigen remains undetermined.

Study-level results: In vitro, a few CMV-associated chains proved specific for CMV antigens. Overall, 164 TCR beta chains were annotated as cytomegalovirus-associated. In the approximately 120 validation repertoires, a later analysis found that first-cohort TCR clusters tended to co-occur.

CDR1 is MDHEN, CDR2 SYDVKM, per germline. This CDR3 region has 15 residues. V gave up 2 bases and J gave up 4 bases, with 12 bases separating them. Using immunoSEQ multiplex PCR, the repertoire was profiled, and TCRdb retains in-frame clones only, with some absent. Of fewer than 100,000 clones in the sample, roughly 91% were seen once. The clonotype was recovered from a man aged 25 to 40 in good health and CMV-seronegative. The sequencing sample was made of PBMCs. This chain links TRBV28 with TRBJ2-1; tentatively, D is TRBD2 (5 bases). This chain's CDR3 is CASSLRSGPYNEQFF. Here the CDR3 DNA reads TGTGCCAGCAGTTTACGCAGCGGCCCTTACAATGAGCAGTTCTTC.